This is a list of T cell receptor beta chains from one sample in a study of human T cells and chemical hapten exposure. TCRdb called the RACE reads again in MiXCR, with one record for every CDR3 protein. The table lists roughly 360,000 distinct CDR3 sequences, 4% to 5.5% of them singletons. The sample consisted of whole blood, taken in connection with sensitization to the hapten diphenylcyclopropenone (DPC). These receptors all come from a woman aged 50 to 65 with alopecia areata. Some clones in this sample may be carry-over from other donors' samples. Both conserved end residues are part of each CDR3. A D gene is named only where the DNA matches it firmly. Clone sizes are given selectively: once, few, many, or a class where the clone is expanded.

>many|TRBJ2-7|.|TRBV6-2/TRBV6-3
TGTGCCAGCAGTTCCACAGGACAAGGGCTCTACGAGCAGTACTTC
CASSSTGQGLYEQYF
>.|TRBJ1-1|TRBD1|TRBV7-2
TGTGCCAGCAGCGTACAGGGGATCGGCACTGAAGCTTTCTTT
CASSVQGIGTEAFF
>many|TRBJ2-7|.|TRBV18
TGTGCCAGCTCACCAGTACCAGCCTACGAGCAGTACTTC
CASSPVPAYEQYF
>many|TRBJ1-4|TRBD1|TRBV5-1
TGCGCCAGCAGCTACACAGGGGGCCATGAAAAACTGTTTTTT
CASSYTGGHEKLFF
>many|TRBJ2-5|.|TRBV7-2
TGTGCCAGCAGCTTAGACAGGCTTGGGGAGACCCAGTACTTC
CASSLDRLGETQYF
>many|TRBJ1-2|.|TRBV7-2
TGTGCCAGCAGCTTGAGTGCAGGGAATACCTATGGCTACACCTTC
CASSLSAGNTYGYTF
>many|TRBJ2-4|.|TRBV20-1
TGCAGGGGCAGCATCAATCTAGCCAAAAACATTCAGTACTTC
CRGSINLAKNIQYF
>many|TRBJ2-2|TRBD2|TRBV6-2/TRBV6-3
TGTGCCAGCAGTTACGGTGGACTAGCGGGCTACACCGGGGAGCTGTTTTTT
CASSYGGLAGYTGELFF
>.|TRBJ2-3|.|TRBV19
TGTGCCAGTAGTAAGGGGGTAAGCTCCTTCACAGATACGCAGTATTTT
CASSKGVSSFTDTQYF
>many|TRBJ1-1|.|TRBV7-8
TGTGCCAGCAGCTTAGTCCTGGGGGGGAACACTGAAGCTTTCTTT
CASSLVLGGNTEAFF
>many|TRBJ1-2|.|TRBV6-1
TGTGCCAGCAGTGAAGCGTCCCTCTCGCCGGCCTATGGCTACACCTTC
CASSEASLSPAYGYTF
>many|TRBJ1-1|TRBD1|TRBV12-3/TRBV12-4
TGTGCCAGCAGAAATCGACAGGGGAACACTGAAGCTTTCTTT
CASRNRQGNTEAFF
>few|TRBJ1-5|.|TRBV20-1
TGCAGTGCCCTCTCTGGAGGGGGCAATCAGCCCCAGCATTTT
CSALSGGGNQPQHF
>few|TRBJ2-1|.|TRBV6-4
TGTGCCAGCAGTTCGGACCCGACACTTGAGCAGTTCTTC
CASSSDPTLEQFF
>many|TRBJ1-2|.|TRBV7-9
TGTGCCAGCAGCTTCAGGGGCGATGGCTACACCTTC
CASSFRGDGYTF
>many|TRBJ2-1|TRBD2|TRBV7-9
TGTGCCAGCAGCCCGAAGACTAGCGGGAGTTCTAATGAGCAGTTCTTC
CASSPKTSGSSNEQFF
>few|TRBJ2-1|.|TRBV29-1
TGCAGCGTTGGTAGAGGGAGTCGAACCTACAATGAGCAGTTCTTC
CSVGRGSRTYNEQFF
>few|TRBJ1-2|TRBD1|TRBV5-1
TGCGCCAGCAGCTTGGAGGGGGCAGACTATGGCTACACCTTC
CASSLEGADYGYTF
>many|TRBJ2-4|.|TRBV27
TGTGCCAGCACGGGGGATGGTGGCATTCAGTACTTC
CASTGDGGIQYF
>few|TRBJ1-1|.|TRBV4-3
TGCGCCAGCAGCCAAGATCGCATGGGGCTTATGAACACTGAAGCTTTCTTT
CASSQDRMGLMNTEAFF